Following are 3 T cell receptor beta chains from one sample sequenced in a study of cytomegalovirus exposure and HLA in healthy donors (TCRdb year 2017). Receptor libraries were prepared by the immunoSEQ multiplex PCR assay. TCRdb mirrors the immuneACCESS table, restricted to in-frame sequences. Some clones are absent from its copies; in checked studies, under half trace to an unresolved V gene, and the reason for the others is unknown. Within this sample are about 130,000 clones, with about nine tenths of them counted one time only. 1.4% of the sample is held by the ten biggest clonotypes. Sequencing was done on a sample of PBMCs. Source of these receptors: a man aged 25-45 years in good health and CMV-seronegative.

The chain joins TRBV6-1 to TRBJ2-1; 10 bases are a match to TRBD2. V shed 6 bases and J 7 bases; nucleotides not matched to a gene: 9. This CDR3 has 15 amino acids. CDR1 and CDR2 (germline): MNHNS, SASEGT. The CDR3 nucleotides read TGTGCCAGCAGGCCCGCTAGCGGGAGATGGAATGAGCAGTTCTTC. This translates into CASRPASGRWNEQFF.

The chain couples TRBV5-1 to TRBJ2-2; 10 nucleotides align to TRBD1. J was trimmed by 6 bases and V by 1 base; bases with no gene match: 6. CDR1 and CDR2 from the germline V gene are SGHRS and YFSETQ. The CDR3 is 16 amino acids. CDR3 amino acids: CASSLRGQGPAGELFF. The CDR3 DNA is TGCGCCAGCAGCTTGCGGGGACAGGGGCCTGCCGGGGAGCTGTTTTTT.

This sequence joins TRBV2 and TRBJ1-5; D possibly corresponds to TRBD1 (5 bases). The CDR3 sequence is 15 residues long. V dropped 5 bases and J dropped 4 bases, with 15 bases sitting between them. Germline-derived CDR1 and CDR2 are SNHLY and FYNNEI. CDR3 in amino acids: CASSSEGRGNQPQHF. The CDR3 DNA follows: TGTGCCAGCAGTTCCGAGGGTCGGGGGAATCAGCCCCAGCATTTT.